Shown below are 27 T cell receptor beta chains from a single sample sequenced in a study of T cell responses to AZD1222 COVID-19 vaccine. The assay was immunoSEQ multiplex PCR, and TCRdb's table has in-frame clones only and misses some. Counted here are around 200,000 clones, 80% to 95% occurring once; the ten biggest clones make up about 3.9%. The sequencing used peripheral blood, collected on day 0 of AZD1222 vaccination. The receptors here all came from an adult in good health.

The CDR3 region is CAISDSPGQVNYGYTF. CDR3 nucleotides: TGTGCCATCAGTGACTCACCGGGACAGGTTAACTATGGCTACACCTTC. This chain joins TRBV10-3 and TRBJ1-2; 8 bases are a match to TRBD1. Germline trimming cut 3 bases from V and 1 base from J; bases unmatched to any gene: 7. Germline V lookup: CDR1 ENHRY, CDR2 SYGVKD. The CDR3 is 16 amino acids.

V usage is TRBV11-2 and J usage is TRBJ2-7; the match to TRBD2 covers 9 bases. This CDR3 has 15 residues. Germline V CDR1 and CDR2: SGHAT, FQNNGV. The V and J ends lost 1 base and 5 bases, in that order; junction bases with no gene match: 6. CDR3 loop: CASSLVGGRVHEQYF. CDR3 in DNA: TGTGCCAGCAGCTTAGTAGGCGGGAGGGTCCACGAGCAGTACTTC.

V usage is TRBV15 and J usage is TRBJ1-1; D might be TRBD1 (6 bases). CDR1 and CDR2 from the germline V gene are LNHNV and YYDKDF (reference sequence). Trimming shortened V by 3 bases and J by 4 bases, and 15 bases separated the two germline ends. CDR3 length equals 15 residues. CDR3 region: CATSRRSRGGTEAFF. CDR3 nucleotides: TGTGCCACCAGCAGGAGATCCAGGGGCGGCACTGAAGCTTTCTTT.

J is TRBJ1-1 and V is TRBV6-5, with a weak D call TRBD1 (6 bases). This CDR3 is built from 13 residues. The germline V gene has CDR1 MNHEY and CDR2 SVGAGI. The germline V and J ends were trimmed by 10 bases and 4 bases, with 16 bases remaining between them. CDR3: CAIPGVRRTEAFF. CDR3 DNA sequence: TGTGCCATACCAGGGGTTCGGCGCACTGAAGCTTTCTTT.

The CDR3 nucleotides read TGCGCCAGCAGCTGGACAGGGGGCGAAAACATTCAGTACTTC. It yields the protein CASSWTGGENIQYF. This rearrangement joins TRBV5-1 to TRBJ2-4; 11 positions agree with TRBD1. Germline V lookup: CDR1 SGHRS, CDR2 YFSETQ. Unmatched junction bases numbered 1, after V lost 3 bases and J lost 5 bases. The CDR3 covers 14 residues. Complete variable domain (other parts from reference TRBV5-1 and TRBJ2-4): KAGVTQTPRYLIKTRGQQVTLSCSPISGHRSVSWYQQTPGQGLQFLFEYFSETQRNKGNFPGRFSGRQFSNSRSEMNVSTLELGDSALYLCASSWTGGENIQYFGAGTRLSVL.

The chain couples TRBV6-1 to TRBJ1-2; D is undetermined. From germline, CDR1 is MNHNS and CDR2 SASEGT. The V end was cut by 2 bases, the J end by 4 bases, with 11 bases between. The CDR3 contains 14 residues. The CDR3 loop reads CASSERGLTYGYTF. The CDR3 DNA reads TGTGCCAGCAGTGAACGCGGACTGACCTATGGCTACACCTTC.

The chain uses TRBV9 and TRBJ2-7; tentative D call: TRBD1 (5 bases). This CDR3 is built from 15 residues. V was shortened by 3 bases and J by 2 bases, with 15 bases between the two germline ends. Germline V gives CDR1 SGDLS, CDR2 YYNGEE. This CDR3 reads CASSEHTPTAYEQYF. The CDR3 DNA reads as TGTGCCAGCAGCGAGCACACACCGACAGCCTACGAGCAGTACTTC.

The V and J genes are TRBV19 and TRBJ2-1; D uncertain. V was shortened by 5 bases and J by 9 bases, with 8 bases between the two germline ends. CDR1 is LNHDA and CDR2 is SQIVND in the germline V gene (reference sequence). This CDR3 comprises 11 residues. The CDR3 loop reads CASSDSGEQFF. DNA for the CDR3: TGTGCCAGTAGTGATTCCGGTGAGCAGTTCTTC. Looking up the rest from reference TRBV19 and TRBJ2-1 gives the full variable domain: DGGITQSPKYLFRKEGQNVTLSCEQNLNHDAMYWYRQDPGQGLRLIYYSQIVNDFQKGDIAEGYSVSREKKESFPLTVTSAQKNPTAFYLCASSDSGEQFFGPGTRLTVL.

J is TRBJ1-2 and V is TRBV10-1; perhaps TRBD1 as D (5 bases). The V gene lost 0 bases and the J gene lost 6 bases, with 8 bases spanning the gap. The length of the CDR3 is 13 residues. CDR1 is WNHNN and CDR2 is SYGVQD in the germline V gene (reference sequence). The CDR3 DNA is TGCGCCAGCAGTGAGTCCCCCAGGGATGGCTACACCTTC. This translates into CASSESPRDGYTF.

The chain is built from TRBV11-2 and TRBJ2-7; TRBD1 aligns across 7 bases. The CDR3 length is 13 residues. Germline CDR1 is SGHAT and CDR2 is FQNNGV. Trimming cost V 6 bases and J 5 bases; bases outside gene matches: 7. The CDR3 nucleotides are TGTGCCAGCAGTCGCTGGACAGGTGACGAGCAGTACTTC. Amino acid sequence: CASSRWTGDEQYF.

The chain recombines TRBV5-6 with TRBJ1-2; a possible D gene is TRBD1 (6 bases). V was pared by 0 bases and J by 3 bases, with 12 bases between. This CDR3 is built from 15 residues. Looked up from germline, CDR1 is SGHDT and CDR2 is YYEEEE. CDR3 region: CASSLDREAYYGYTF. CDR3 nucleotide sequence: TGTGCCAGCAGCTTGGACAGGGAGGCGTACTATGGCTACACCTTC.

J is TRBJ1-1 and V is TRBV5-1; D is undetermined. This CDR3 has 14 residues. The germline gives CDR1 SGHRS, CDR2 YFSETQ. Trimming removed 2 bases at V and 1 base at J, with 9 bases between. The CDR3 reads CASSLDPSNTEAFF. CDR3 DNA sequence: TGCGCCAGCAGCTTAGATCCCTCGAACACTGAAGCTTTCTTT.

The gene calls are TRBV19 and TRBJ2-3; 10 bases line up with TRBD2. The CDR3 loop spans 15 amino acids. The J segment lost 3 bases and the V segment lost 6 bases, leaving 6 bases of the junction unmatched. Germline CDR1 is LNHDA and CDR2 is SQIVND (reference sequence). The CDR3 sequence: CASSFLAGVTDTQYF. The CDR3 coding sequence is TGTGCCAGTAGCTTTCTAGCGGGAGTAACAGATACGCAGTATTTT.

This clone was seen once. The chain combines TRBV19 with TRBJ2-2, with a tentative D call TRBD2 (5 bases). The CDR3 loop spans 14 amino acids. With 7 bases removed from V and 6 bases from J, the gap between germline ends came to 15 bases. Looked up from germline, CDR1 is LNHDA and CDR2 is SQIVND (reference sequence). The CDR3 sequence is CASTPLGIAGELFF. Here the CDR3 DNA reads TGTGCCAGTACACCACTCGGGATCGCCGGGGAGCTGTTTTTT.

The genes are TRBV21-1 and TRBJ2-3; the table's D gene call, TRBD2, was not cross checked with the DNA. TRBV21-1 is labeled a pseudogene. The CDR3 totals 17 residues. The CDR3 sequence is CASSKNPREMGTDTQYF. CDR3 bases: TGTGCCAGCAGCAAAAACCCGCGGGAGATGGGCACAGATACGCAGTATTTT.

The chain recombines TRBV10-3 with TRBJ2-5; TRBD1 agrees at 7 bases. V shed 7 bases, J shed 5 bases, and the junction held 16 bases outside the gene matches. The CDR3 sequence is 16 residues long. The germline CDR1 and CDR2 sequences are ENHRY and SYGVKD. The CDR3 DNA is TGTGCCATCACCCCAAGACAGGGCGGTAGCTGGGAGACCCAGTACTTC. Its translation is CAITPRQGGSWETQYF.

The rearrangement links TRBV11-2 to TRBJ2-5; 11 nucleotides line up with TRBD2. V dropped 7 bases and J dropped 0; count of bases not matched to a gene: 4. This CDR3 comprises 15 residues. In germline, CDR1 is SGHAT, CDR2 FQNNGV. The CDR3 protein is CASKGTSGYQETQYF. The CDR3 coding sequence is TGTGCCAGCAAAGGGACTAGCGGTTACCAAGAGACCCAGTACTTC.

The V gene is TRBV19, the J gene TRBJ2-2; 9 positions agree with TRBD1. This CDR3 comprises 19 residues. The V and J ends lost 6 bases and 0 bases, in that order; junction bases with no gene match: 14. Germline V gene lookup returns CDR1 LNHDA and CDR2 SQIVND (reference sequence). The CDR3, as DNA: TGTGCCAGTAGAGGCCCAAGGGGGACAGGGCTACCGAACACCGGGGAGCTGTTTTTT. This gives the protein CASRGPRGTGLPNTGELFF. The whole variable domain, filled in from reference TRBV19 and TRBJ2-2, reads DGGITQSPKYLFRKEGQNVTLSCEQNLNHDAMYWYRQDPGQGLRLIYYSQIVNDFQKGDIAEGYSVSREKKESFPLTVTSAQKNPTAFYLCASRGPRGTGLPNTGELFFGEGSRLTVL.

This clone has just one count. V is TRBV5-5 and J is TRBJ1-2; 8 nucleotides line up with TRBD1. Losses at the gene ends were 4 bases for V and 3 bases for J; bases not matched to a gene: 2. The CDR3 covers 13 residues. Germline-derived CDR1 and CDR2 are SGHKS and YYEKEE (reference sequence). The CDR3 loop reads CASSPGQDYGYTF. Here the CDR3 DNA reads TGTGCCAGCAGCCCGGGACAGGACTATGGCTACACCTTC.

This chain connects TRBV10-3 to TRBJ2-5; 7 bases line up with TRBD2. CDR1 ENHRY and CDR2 SYGVKD come from the germline V gene. This CDR3 comprises 11 residues. V lost 9 bases and J lost 3; bases outside the gene matches: 1. Here the CDR3 reads CAIGGEETQYF. CDR3 sequence (DNA): TGTGCCATTGGGGGGGAAGAGACCCAGTACTTC.

The chain couples TRBV5-1 to TRBJ1-2; maybe TRBD1 (6 bases). The CDR3 runs to 14 residues. Germline-derived CDR1 and CDR2 are SGHRS and YFSETQ. Between the trimmed V and J ends, which lost 0 bases and 6 bases, there was a span of 12 bases. CDR3 loop: CASSLVSQGNGYTF. CDR3 coding DNA: TGCGCCAGCAGCTTGGTTTCACAGGGTAATGGCTACACCTTC.

This clone was recorded only once. The chain couples TRBV12-3 or TRBV12-4 to TRBJ1-2; D is undetermined. V was cut by 11 bases and J by 6 bases, with 13 bases left in between. This CDR3 contains 11 residues. CDR3 residues: CAGRGIDGYTF. In nucleotides, the CDR3 is TGTGCCGGCCGCGGGATTGATGGCTACACCTTC.

The chain links TRBV12-3 or TRBV12-4 to TRBJ1-4; D is undetermined. Trimming shortened V by 4 bases and J by 4 bases, and 7 bases separated the two germline ends. CDR3 length: 13 amino acids. CDR3 residues: CASSSWGNEKLFF. DNA for the CDR3: TGTGCCAGCAGTTCCTGGGGTAATGAAAAACTGTTTTTT.

This sequence joins TRBV18 and TRBJ1-1; D uncertain. The CDR3 is 14 residues long. Germline values: CDR1 KGHSH, CDR2 LQKENI. Trimming removed 2 bases from V and 3 bases from J, with 10 bases in between. This chain's CDR3 is CASSPTARDTEAFF. The CDR3 region has the DNA TGTGCCAGCTCACCAACTGCAAGGGACACTGAAGCTTTCTTT.

The V call is TRBV5-4, the J call TRBJ1-5; D not certain. Trimming left V 2 bases short and J 0 bases short, with 6 bases between. There are 14 residues in the CDR3. The germline V gene encodes CDR1 SGHNT and CDR2 YYREEE (reference sequence). DNA of the CDR3: TGTGCCAGCAGCTTCGGCGGTAGCAATCAGCCCCAGCATTTT. Protein: CASSFGGSNQPQHF.

The rearrangement joins TRBV9 to TRBJ2-7, with TRBD2 identical over 14 bases. V trimming: 2 bases; J trimming: 0 bases; junction bases outside the gene matches: 4. CDR1 is SGDLS, CDR2 YYNGEE, per germline. This CDR3 spans 17 amino acids. CDR3 protein: CASSVGTSGGVSYEQYF. The CDR3 nucleotides are TGTGCCAGCAGCGTTGGGACTAGCGGGGGCGTCTCCTACGAGCAGTACTTC.

The rearrangement uses TRBV29-1 and TRBJ2-7; D perhaps matches TRBD2 (6 bases). The V and J ends lost 6 bases and 6 bases respectively, with 21 bases between them. The germline gives CDR1 SQVTM, CDR2 ANQGSEA. This CDR3 has 14 amino acids. CDR3 sequence (DNA): TGCAGCGTGCGGCAGAAGTTACTAGCTCGCGAGCAGTACTTC. Its protein is CSVRQKLLAREQYF.